This passage covers 16 T cell receptor beta chains from one sample sequenced in a study of blood T cell repertoires in COVID-19. The method was immunoSEQ multiplex PCR; TCRdb's version includes in-frame clones alone and lacks a portion of them. Of approximately 190,000 clones listed, 80% to 90% are singletons. Sequenced material: peripheral blood. The receptors originated from a man of 80 years or more with acute or convalescent COVID-19.

V gene TRBV6-2 or TRBV6-3 combines with J gene TRBJ2-3; D not certain. The V and J ends lost 0 bases and 0 bases respectively, with 7 bases between them. The CDR3 spans 15 residues. Germline values: CDR1 MNHEY, CDR2 SVGEGT. CDR3 sequence (DNA): TGTGCCAGCAGTTACTCAATAACTAGCACAGATACGCAGTATTTT. It translates to CASSYSITSTDTQYF.

The chain has TRBV5-4 and TRBJ2-7, with 9 bases aligning to TRBD2. The CDR3 has 16 amino acids. Trimming at V came to 1 base and at J to 2 bases, leaving 7 bases not matched to a gene. Germline loops: CDR1 SGHNT, CDR2 YYREEE (reference sequence). The CDR3 DNA reads TGTGCCAGCAGCTTGTTAACTAGCGGGCCAACCTACGAGCAGTACTTC. Its translation: CASSLLTSGPTYEQYF. The full variable domain, with the rest looked up from reference TRBV5-4 and TRBJ2-7, is ETGVTQSPTHLIKTRGQQVTLRCSSQSGHNTVSWYQQALGQGPQFIFQYYREEENGRGNFPPRFSGLQFPNYSSELNVNALELDDSALYLCASSLLTSGPTYEQYFGPGTRLTVT.

The J gene is TRBJ1-2, the V gene TRBV21-1. TRBV21-1 corresponds to a pseudogene. The CDR3 is 14 residues long. The CDR3 DNA reads TGTGCCAGCAGCAAAGGGAAGGCTAGCGGAGGCTACACCTTC. This gives the protein CASSKGKASGGYTF.

This sequence joins TRBV29-1 and TRBJ1-1; 7 bases match TRBD1. V shed 4 bases, J shed 5 bases, and the junction held 10 bases outside the gene matches. This CDR3 spans 14 amino acids. Germline CDR1 and CDR2: SQVTM and ANQGSEA. CDR3 residues: CSVAIQGTGTEAFF. CDR3 bases: TGCAGCGTTGCTATACAGGGGACGGGGACTGAAGCTTTCTTT.

CDR3 nucleotides: TGTGCCAGCAGCGAGGGACAGGGGGACACTGAAGCTTTCTTT. Translation: CASSEGQGDTEAFF. This chain links TRBV13 with TRBJ1-1, with TRBD1 matching over 11 bases. This CDR3 contains 14 residues. V was clipped by 5 bases and J by 3 bases; unmatched bases: 2. The germline gives CDR1 PRHDT, CDR2 FYEKMQ (reference sequence). Looking up the rest from reference TRBV13 and TRBJ1-1 gives the full variable domain: AAGVIQSPRHLIKEKRETATLKCYPIPRHDTVYWYQQGPGQDPQFLISFYEKMQSDKGSIPDRFSAQQFSDYHSELNMSSLELGDSALYFCASSEGQGDTEAFFGQGTRLTVV.

The V call is TRBV5-5, the J call TRBJ2-5, with a tentative D call TRBD2 (5 bases). Germline V lookup: CDR1 SGHKS, CDR2 YYEKEE (reference sequence). Trimming stripped 4 bases from V and 8 bases from J, with 18 bases between. This CDR3 contains 14 residues. This CDR3 is CASSRGLTEGTQYF. CDR3 nucleotides: TGTGCCAGCAGCCGAGGGCTGACGGAAGGAACCCAGTACTTC.

This chain uses TRBV3-1 (or the pseudogene TRBV3-2) with TRBJ1-1; D remains ambiguous. Trimming removed 6 bases at V and 4 bases at J, with 15 bases between. Germline CDR1 is LGHDT and CDR2 is YNNKEL (reference sequence). The CDR3 totals 14 residues. The CDR3: CASRREGPSTEAFF. Here the CDR3 DNA reads TGTGCCAGCAGACGGGAGGGCCCTTCCACTGAAGCTTTCTTT.

A few counts support this clone. The CDR3 DNA reads as TGTGCCAGCAGTTCGACTAGCGGGAGGGCCGGAGTATCGAGGCAGTACGTC. Protein: CASSSTSGRAGVSRQYV. This chain connects TRBV2 to TRBJ2-7, with TRBD2 matching over 14 bases. This CDR3 region has 17 residues. Looked up from germline, CDR1 is SNHLY and CDR2 is FYNNEI. The J segment lost 9 bases and the V segment lost 5 bases, leaving 15 bases of the junction unmatched.

The chain links TRBV28 to TRBJ1-2, with 7 nucleotides matching TRBD1. This CDR3 is 16 amino acids long. The trim removed 4 bases at V and 4 bases at J, leaving 12 bases unmatched. CDR1 MDHEN and CDR2 SYDVKM come from the germline V gene. The CDR3 coding sequence is TGTGCCAGCAGTTCGACCCGGGGACAGAAGACCTATGGCTACACCTTC. Its protein product is CASSSTRGQKTYGYTF.

This chain links TRBV19 with TRBJ2-7, with 10 nucleotides matching TRBD2. This CDR3 is built from 16 residues. The V and J ends lost 4 bases and 3 bases, in that order; junction bases with no gene match: 9. Germline-derived CDR1 and CDR2 are LNHDA and SQIVND (reference sequence). CDR3: CASSTRKSGRDYEQYF. DNA for the CDR3: TGTGCCAGTAGTACCAGGAAGAGCGGGAGGGACTACGAGCAGTACTTC.

V is TRBV7-9 and J is TRBJ2-5; perhaps TRBD2 as D (6 bases). V lost 5 bases, J lost 7 bases, and 23 bases lay in between. This CDR3 is 16 amino acids long. Germline V gives CDR1 SEHNR, CDR2 FQNEAQ (reference sequence). CDR3 amino acids: CASSPLDAGRLGTQYF. CDR3 DNA: TGTGCCAGCAGCCCTCTGGACGCGGGACGACTCGGGACCCAGTACTTC.

The CDR3 region is CASSLGPLDTQYF. The CDR3 bases are TGTGCCAGCAGCCTCGGTCCCTTAGATACGCAGTATTTT. This chain links TRBV7-2 with TRBJ2-3; D remains ambiguous. This CDR3 spans 13 amino acids. Germline assignment: CDR1 SGHTA and CDR2 FQGNSA. Trimming pared 5 bases from V and 5 bases from J, leaving 11 bases between.

J is TRBJ2-2 and V is TRBV11-2; 8 nucleotides line up with TRBD1. The CDR3 has 16 residues. With V trimmed by 3 bases and J by 4 bases, 7 bases remained unmatched. Germline V gene lookup returns CDR1 SGHAT and CDR2 FQNNGV. The DNA of the CDR3 is TGTGCCAGCAGCTTCCTGACAGGGGCTGGCACCGGGGAGCTGTTTTTT. Its protein is CASSFLTGAGTGELFF.

The rearrangement uses TRBV7-8 and TRBJ1-2; 7 bases fit TRBD1. This CDR3 region has 13 residues. CDR1 is SGHVS and CDR2 is FQNEAQ in the germline V gene. V lost 1 base and J lost 6; bases outside the gene matches: 2. This chain's CDR3 is CASSLDRGDGYTF. The DNA for the CDR3 is TGTGCCAGCAGCTTAGACAGGGGTGATGGCTACACCTTC.

The gene calls are TRBV21-1 and TRBJ1-1; the table's D call, TRBD1, has no DNA check behind it. TRBV21-1 is given as a pseudogene. The CDR3 runs to 14 residues. The CDR3 DNA sequence: TGTGCCAGCAAAGAGACAGGAGTGAGCACTGAAGCTTTCTTT. Translating gives CASKETGVSTEAFF.

This chain joins TRBV30 and TRBJ2-2; 8 bases are a match to TRBD2. Germline V lookup: CDR1 GTSNPN, CDR2 SVGIG (reference sequence). The V segment lost 1 base and the J segment 5 bases; nucleotides outside the gene matches: 6. This CDR3 has 15 residues. The CDR3 DNA reads TGTGCCTGGAGTGGGGGAGGCGGGGGGACCGGGGAGCTGTTTTTT. Its protein product is CAWSGGGGGTGELFF.